The 24 T cell receptor beta chains presented below share a single source sample, sequenced in a study of blood T cell repertoires in COVID-19. Measured with immunoSEQ multiplex PCR; TCRdb has only the in-frame clones, and not every one. The data contain some 220,000 clones, around 81% of them singletons. Sequences were obtained from peripheral blood. All receptors come from a woman in her sixties or seventies with acute or convalescent COVID-19.

The gene calls are TRBV25-1 and TRBJ1-6, with D possibly TRBD1 on 6 matching bases. The V end was cut by 5 bases, the J end by 7 bases, with 15 bases between. From germline, CDR1 is MGHDK and CDR2 SYGVNS. CDR3 length: 15 residues. The CDR3 sequence is CASSPARGANSPLHF. CDR3 sequence (DNA): TGTGCCAGCAGTCCCGCCCGGGGGGCAAATTCACCCCTCCACTTT.

The chain is built from TRBV19 and TRBJ1-2, with a weak D call TRBD1 (6 bases). Germline V gives CDR1 LNHDA, CDR2 SQIVND (reference sequence). CDR3 length: 14 residues. The germline V and J ends were trimmed by 1 base and 7 bases, with 13 bases remaining between them. Written as DNA, the CDR3 is TGTGCCAGTAGTATAGTTGGAGGACAGTCTGGCTACACCTTC. Its translation is CASSIVGGQSGYTF.

This clone was counted only a few times. The DNA of the CDR3 is TGTGCCAGCTCACCATCGGTGCAGGGGAACACTGAAGCTTTCTTT. Its translation is CASSPSVQGNTEAFF. This rearrangement joins TRBV18 to TRBJ1-1; possible D gene TRBD1, 5 bases. This CDR3 has 15 residues. The germline V gene has CDR1 KGHSH and CDR2 LQKENI. The germline V and J ends were trimmed by 2 bases and 1 base, with 11 bases remaining between them.

V and J are TRBV5-1 and TRBJ2-1, with D possibly being TRBD2 (6 bases). V lost 7 bases and J lost 8, with 25 bases in between. Germline loops: CDR1 SGHRS, CDR2 YFSETQ. This CDR3 region has 16 residues. CDR3 in amino acids: CASQRSGHAFGDEQFF. The DNA for the CDR3 is TGCGCCAGCCAAAGAAGCGGGCATGCGTTTGGCGATGAGCAGTTCTTC.

The J gene is TRBJ2-5, the V gene TRBV29-1; D perhaps matches TRBD2 (5 bases). The CDR3 is 12 residues long. Germline CDR1 reads SQVTM; CDR2 reads ANQGSEA. Trimming took off 5 bases at V and 4 bases at J, with 11 bases between the two ends. The CDR3 loop reads CSVRGGGETQYF. The CDR3 region has the DNA TGCAGCGTTCGTGGAGGTGGAGAGACCCAGTACTTC.

V is TRBV25-1 and J is TRBJ1-6, with D hard to call. The CDR3 runs to 13 residues. V was shortened by 2 bases and J by 8 bases, with 7 bases between the two germline ends. Germline values: CDR1 MGHDK, CDR2 SYGVNS. CDR3 coding DNA: TGTGCCAGCAGTGAACGTCGGGATTCACCCCTCCACTTT. Translation gives CASSERRDSPLHF. Based on the CDR3 plus reference TRBV25-1 and TRBJ1-6, the full variable domain is EADIYQTPRYLVIGTGKKITLECSQTMGHDKMYWYQQDPGMELHLIHYSYGVNSTEKGDLSSESTVSRIRTEHFPLTLESARPSHTSQYLCASSERRDSPLHFGNGTRLTVT.

V is TRBV11-2 and J is TRBJ2-2; 12 nucleotides agree with TRBD2. The CDR3 consists of 16 residues. Germline CDR1 reads SGHAT; CDR2 reads FQNNGV. The junction had 5 bases not matched to a gene; V was cut back by 5 bases and J by 4 bases. In DNA, the CDR3 is TGTGCCAGCAGCCTAGGACTAGCGGGGAGCACCGGGGAGCTGTTTTTT. Its translation: CASSLGLAGSTGELFF.

The J gene is TRBJ1-2, the V gene TRBV27; no reliable D call. The V end was cut by 6 bases, the J end by 4 bases, with 18 bases between. Germline-derived CDR1 and CDR2 are MNHEY and SMNVEV (reference sequence). The CDR3 sequence is 15 residues long. The DNA of the CDR3 is TGTGCCAGCAGCCAAAACCCTTCAGGATCCTATGGCTACACCTTC. This sequence encodes CASSQNPSGSYGYTF.

This sequence joins TRBV5-8 and TRBJ2-3, with 16 nucleotides matching TRBD2. Looked up from germline, CDR1 is SGHTS and CDR2 is YDEGEE. This CDR3 has 19 residues. The ends lost 4 bases at V and 2 bases at J; junction bases unmatched: 10. In DNA, the CDR3 is TGTGCCAGCAGCAAGGGACTAGCGGGGGGGGACCTATACACAGATACGCAGTATTTT. Protein: CASSKGLAGGDLYTDTQYF.

The chain joins TRBV10-3 to TRBJ2-2; D not certain. CDR3 length equals 12 residues. Between the trimmed V and J ends, which lost 6 bases and 1 base, there was a span of 3 bases. Looked up from germline, CDR1 is ENHRY and CDR2 is SYGVKD. The CDR3 is CAISQNTGELFF. The CDR3 coding sequence is TGTGCCATCAGCCAGAACACCGGGGAGCTGTTTTTT.

This chain connects TRBV18 to TRBJ1-2; D not certain. The V gene's germline CDR1 is KGHSH and CDR2 LQKENI. The CDR3 spans 15 residues. V gave up 3 bases and J gave up 0 bases, with 11 bases separating them. CDR3 protein: CASSPETGANYGYTF. CDR3 bases: TGTGCCAGCTCACCCGAGACTGGAGCTAACTATGGCTACACCTTC.

V and J are TRBV3-1 (or the pseudogene TRBV3-2) and TRBJ2-3, with D unresolved. The CDR3 consists of 14 residues. Germline-derived CDR1 and CDR2 are LGHDT and YNNKEL (reference sequence). Trimming removed 3 bases at V and 10 bases at J, with 17 bases between. This CDR3 reads CASSQTLERGSQYF. The CDR3 bases are TGTGCCAGCAGCCAGACCTTAGAGCGAGGTTCGCAGTATTTT.

This sequence joins TRBV25-1 and TRBJ2-5, with TRBD1 identical over 8 bases. CDR1 is MGHDK and CDR2 is SYGVNS in the germline V gene. With 7 bases clipped from V and 5 bases from J, the junction kept 3 bases outside the gene matches. The CDR3 is 12 amino acids. CDR3 nucleotide sequence: TGTGCCAGCAACAGGGGGTTGGAGACCCAGTACTTC. Its translation: CASNRGLETQYF. Full variable domain (outside the CDR3, taken from reference TRBV25-1 and TRBJ2-5): EADIYQTPRYLVIGTGKKITLECSQTMGHDKMYWYQQDPGMELHLIHYSYGVNSTEKGDLSSESTVSRIRTEHFPLTLESARPSHTSQYLCASNRGLETQYFGPGTRLLVL.

The V gene is TRBV10-1, the J gene TRBJ1-5, with a weak D call TRBD1 (5 bases). Germline values: CDR1 WNHNN, CDR2 SYGVQD (reference sequence). The CDR3 loop spans 17 amino acids. The V end lost 6 bases, the J end lost 1 base, and 19 bases lay between the germline ends. The CDR3 sequence: CASRETGLGKSNQPQHF. The CDR3 bases are TGCGCCAGCAGGGAAACAGGCTTGGGTAAGAGCAATCAGCCCCAGCATTTT.

The chain employs TRBV30 and TRBJ2-2, with 10 bases matching TRBD1. CDR1 is GTSNPN and CDR2 is SVGIG in the germline V gene (reference sequence). There are 16 residues in the CDR3. Trimming at V came to 4 bases and at J to 4 bases, leaving 9 bases not matched to a gene. The CDR3 DNA reads TGTGCCTGGACCCATAAGGACAGGGGGATCACCGGGGAGCTGTTTTTT. Protein sequence: CAWTHKDRGITGELFF.

V gene TRBV30 combines with J gene TRBJ2-7, with 7 bases lining up with TRBD1. After removal of 0 bases from V and 2 bases from J, the junction contained 4 bases not matched to a gene. Germline V gene lookup returns CDR1 GTSNPN and CDR2 SVGIG (reference sequence). The CDR3 spans 14 residues. In DNA form, the CDR3 reads TGTGCCTGGAGTGTCGCAGGGGGTACCTACGAGCAGTACTTC. It codes for CAWSVAGGTYEQYF.

This chain links TRBV6-5 with TRBJ1-4, with 9 bases identical to TRBD1. The CDR3 runs 14 residues. Looked up from germline, CDR1 is MNHEY and CDR2 is SVGAGI. The V gene end was trimmed by 6 bases and the J gene end by 5 bases; junction bases not matched to a gene: 4. The CDR3 is CASRRDRENEKLFF. The CDR3 DNA is TGTGCCAGCAGAAGGGACAGGGAGAATGAAAAACTGTTTTTT.

This sequence joins TRBV6-5 and TRBJ2-7, with 7 nucleotides matching TRBD1. Trimming took 8 bases from V and 4 from J; bases not matched to a gene: 5. The germline V gene has CDR1 MNHEY and CDR2 SVGAGI. This CDR3 comprises 12 residues. CDR3 DNA: TGTGCCAGCCTAGGACAGGTTTACGAGCAGTACTTC. This encodes CASLGQVYEQYF.

The rearrangement links TRBV6-6 to TRBJ2-7; 8 nucleotides align to TRBD2. This CDR3 is 12 amino acids long. Germline assignment: CDR1 MNHNY and CDR2 SVGAGI (reference sequence). The ends lost 2 bases at V and 9 bases at J; junction bases unmatched: 3. The CDR3 region is CASSYPGGGQYV. In DNA form, the CDR3 reads TGTGCCAGCAGTTACCCCGGGGGGGGGCAGTACGTC.

The chain combines TRBV3-1 (or the pseudogene TRBV3-2) with TRBJ1-1, with D possibly matching TRBD1 (5 bases). The CDR3 totals 13 residues. The V gene lost 4 bases and the J gene lost 3 bases, with 9 bases spanning the gap. Germline CDR1 is LGHDT and CDR2 is YNNKEL (reference sequence). This CDR3 reads CASSLGGDTEAFF. CDR3 DNA: TGTGCCAGCAGCCTTGGGGGGGACACTGAAGCTTTCTTT.

The V call is TRBV6-2 or TRBV6-3, the J call TRBJ2-6, with a possible D match to TRBD1 (6 bases). CDR3 length: 17 amino acids. Trimming pared 6 bases from V and 3 bases from J, leaving 18 bases between. The germline V gene has CDR1 MNHEY and CDR2 SVGEGT. The CDR3 loop reads CASSSTLRGLGANVLTF. For the CDR3, the DNA is TGTGCCAGCAGCTCAACCCTCAGGGGCCTTGGGGCCAACGTCCTGACTTTC.

The rearrangement joins TRBV7-2 to TRBJ2-7, with 7 positions matching TRBD2. Losses at the gene ends were 1 base for V and 2 bases for J; bases not matched to a gene: 5. The CDR3 has 15 residues. Germline CDR1 is SGHTA and CDR2 is FQGNSA. CDR3 protein: CASSLGWGGTYEQYF. CDR3 sequence (DNA): TGTGCCAGCAGCTTAGGTTGGGGAGGGACCTACGAGCAGTACTTC.

The chain has TRBV7-2 and TRBJ2-1; tentative D call: TRBD1 (7 bases). Trimming took off 11 bases at V and 4 bases at J, with 21 bases between the two ends. The CDR3 contains 15 residues. Germline loops: CDR1 SGHTA, CDR2 FQGNSA. The CDR3 nucleotides read TGTGCCCTTCGAGGGGGCGCGGGGTTTTACAATGAGCAGTTCTTC. Residues: CALRGGAGFYNEQFF.

This clone was counted only a few times. The genes are TRBV6-1 and TRBJ2-7, with a possible D match to TRBD2 (5 bases). CDR1 is MNHNS, CDR2 SASEGT, per germline. This CDR3 is 14 amino acids long. V was trimmed by 1 base and J by 2 bases, leaving 9 bases between them. The CDR3 loop reads CASSEVTGAYEQYV. The CDR3 nucleotides are TGTGCCAGCAGTGAAGTTACCGGGGCCTACGAGCAGTACGTC.